These T cell receptor beta chains were read from a single sample in a study of T-cell memory formation after mild COVID-19. TCRdb reprocessed the 5' RACE reads with MiXCR, giving one entry per CDR3 protein. The data contain about 38,000 distinct CDR3 sequences, 10% to 12% of them singletons. Sequenced material: PBMCs or a T cell subset sorted from them (not recorded which). These receptors were taken from a man aged 18 to 30 who had mild COVID-19 (a few samples of this study predate the infection). Cell type and time point are not known. Each CDR3 is given with its conserved first and last residue. D genes are given only for firm matches. For some rows the clone size is stated as once, few or many, or as a class when expanded; others skip it.

cdr3_length	d_call	j_call	v_call	clone_size	cdr3_nt	cdr3_aa
16	.	TRBJ2-5	TRBV7-9	many	TGTGCCAGCAGCTTAGTGGCCAAAACAGGGCAAGAGACCCAGTACTTC	CASSLVAKTGQETQYF
14	.	TRBJ1-5	TRBV7-9	many	TGTGCCAGCAGCTCAAGCAATAGCAATCAGCCCCAGCATTTT	CASSSSNSNQPQHF
14	TRBD1	TRBJ1-2	TRBV20-1	many	TGCAGTGCGGAACCGGGACAGGGAACGTATGGCTACACCTTC	CSAEPGQGTYGYTF
15	.	TRBJ1-1	TRBV6-5	many	TGTGCCAGCAGCCGACGAAGCGTCGGGAACACTGAAGCTTTCTTT	CASSRRSVGNTEAFF
13	.	TRBJ2-7	TRBV4-1	.	TGCGCCAGCAGCCAAGAACCAGGGTTCGAGCAGTACTTC	CASSQEPGFEQYF
15	TRBD1	TRBJ2-6	TRBV7-8	many	TGTGCCAGCAGCTTTCAGGGGGCTGGGGCCAACGTCCTGACTTTC	CASSFQGAGANVLTF
15	.	TRBJ2-6	TRBV12-3/TRBV12-4	many	TGTGCCAGCAGTTCACAGGGAGCCGGGGCCAACGTCCTGACTTTC	CASSSQGAGANVLTF
10	.	TRBJ2-5	TRBV20-1	many	TGCAGTGCTAATAGAGAGACCCAGTACTTC	CSANRETQYF
12	.	TRBJ1-5	TRBV7-2	.	TGTGCCAGCAGCTTAAGGGATCAGCCCCAGCATTTT	CASSLRDQPQHF
13	TRBD1	TRBJ2-1	TRBV6-2/TRBV6-3	many	TGTGCCAGTGGATGGACAGGGGTCGATGAGCAGTTCTTC	CASGWTGVDEQFF
15	TRBD1	TRBJ2-2	TRBV4-1	many	TGCGCCAGCAGCCTACGACAGGGGTGGGCCGGGGAGCTGTTTTTT	CASSLRQGWAGELFF
12	.	TRBJ2-3	TRBV5-1	.	TGCGCCAGCAGCTTGGGTTCAGATACGCAGTATTTT	CASSLGSDTQYF
11	.	TRBJ2-5	TRBV2	many	TGTGCCAGCATCTTCGTGGAGACCCAGTACTTC	CASIFVETQYF
11	.	TRBJ2-2	TRBV10-3	many	TGTGCCGTCGGGAACACCGGGGAGCTGTTTTTT	CAVGNTGELFF
16	TRBD2	TRBJ2-5	TRBV7-2	many	TGTGCCAGCAGCTTAGCAAGCGGGGGGGCCCAAGAGACCCAGTACTTC	CASSLASGGAQETQYF
19	TRBD2	TRBJ2-2	TRBV5-1	.	TGCGCCAGCAGTCCGGGACTAGCGGGTCACCCCTCGGGGACCGGGGAGCTGTTTTTT	CASSPGLAGHPSGTGELFF
16	.	TRBJ1-6	TRBV15	few	TGTGCCACCAGCAGAGATCCGACCGGAGTTCTTTCACCCCTCCACTTT	CATSRDPTGVLSPLHF
14	.	TRBJ1-1	TRBV12-3/TRBV12-4	many	TGTGCCAGCACCTCGGAGGGATTGAACACTGAAGCTTTCTTT	CASTSEGLNTEAFF
13	.	TRBJ2-1	TRBV7-3	once	TGTGCCAGCAGCCTCACTCGGGGAAATGAGCAGTTCTTC	CASSLTRGNEQFF
15	.	TRBJ2-2	TRBV10-1	many	TGCGCCAGCAGTCAACAGGGCCGGGGCACCGGGGAGCTGTTTTTT	CASSQQGRGTGELFF
14	TRBD2	TRBJ2-2	TRBV2	many	TGTGCCAGCAGGGGACTAGCGGACACCGGGGAGCTGTTTTTT	CASRGLADTGELFF
14	.	TRBJ1-6	TRBV7-9	medium-sized	TGTGCCAGCAGCTTACAGGACTATAATTCACCCCTCCACTTT	CASSLQDYNSPLHF
14	TRBD1	TRBJ2-1	TRBV2	many	TGTGCCAGCAGTGAGATGACAGGGTACGTTGAGCAGTTCTTC	CASSEMTGYVEQFF
15	TRBD2	TRBJ2-1	TRBV6-4	many	TGTGCCAGCAGCCGGACTAGCGGGGAGGGGCATGAGCAGTTCTTC	CASSRTSGEGHEQFF